One and the same sample provided the 10 T cell receptor beta chains below, sequenced in a study of shared clonotypes between healthy human individuals. TCRdb's table, derived via immunoSEQ multiplex PCR, lists solely in-frame clones and lacks some. The table has roughly 2.5 million clones, more than 80% seen once; the top ten hold about 0.13%. The sequencing sample was made of naive CD4+ T cells sorted from blood. Subset in this sample: CD45RA+ positively selected. These receptors were taken from a man younger than 35 in good health.

The V call is TRBV5-6, the J call TRBJ1-2; no definite D call. This CDR3 has 13 amino acids. Looked up from germline, CDR1 is SGHDT and CDR2 is YYEEEE. Trimming took 5 bases from V and 4 from J, leaving 12 bases between them. The CDR3 DNA sequence: TGTGCCAGCAGGGCTGGACGGACCTATGGCTACACCTTC. The encoded protein is CASRAGRTYGYTF.

This clone was seen a few times. The chain links TRBV2 to TRBJ1-2, with D possibly TRBD1 on 6 matching bases. Trimming took off 7 bases at V and 4 bases at J, with 10 bases between the two ends. Germline lookup yields CDR1 SNHLY and CDR2 FYNNEI. CDR3 length: 12 residues. The DNA for the CDR3 is TGTGCCAGCAACAGGGTTTCCTATGGCTACACCTTC. Translating it yields CASNRVSYGYTF.

The rearrangement links TRBV6-5 to TRBJ1-1; 7 bases map to TRBD1. CDR1 is MNHEY and CDR2 is SVGAGI in the germline V gene. This CDR3 comprises 16 residues. Losses at the gene ends were 2 bases for V and 0 bases for J; bases not matched to a gene: 6. The CDR3 reads CASSYPTGSLNTEAFF. Here the CDR3 DNA reads TGTGCCAGCAGTTACCCGACAGGGTCCCTGAACACTGAAGCTTTCTTT.

This clone was observed a handful of times. This chain links TRBV5-1 with TRBJ2-5, with D possibly TRBD1 on 6 matching bases. CDR1 SGHRS and CDR2 YFSETQ come from the germline V gene. V was clipped by 0 bases and J by 0 bases, with 15 bases between them. The CDR3 has 17 amino acids. The CDR3 here is CASSLVMAGGYQETQYF. CDR3 DNA: TGCGCCAGCAGCTTGGTTATGGCTGGGGGCTACCAAGAGACCCAGTACTTC.

This sequence joins TRBV18 and TRBJ2-7; D possibly matches TRBD1 or TRBD2 (6 bases each). The germline V and J ends were trimmed by 6 bases and 1 base, with 16 bases remaining between them. The CDR3 covers 15 residues. CDR1 is KGHSH and CDR2 is LQKENI in the germline V gene. CDR3 sequence: CASSTGALTSYEQYF. CDR3 nucleotides: TGTGCCAGCTCTACGGGGGCTTTGACGTCCTACGAGCAGTACTTC.

As DNA, the CDR3 is TGCGCCAGCAGCTTGGATATGGGGAATACGCAGTATTTT. Translated, it gives CASSLDMGNTQYF. The J gene is TRBJ2-3, the V gene TRBV5-1; D is uncertain. The V end lost 0 bases, the J end lost 7 bases, and 9 bases lay between the germline ends. Germline V CDR1 and CDR2: SGHRS, YFSETQ. CDR3 length equals 13 residues.

This chain links TRBV6-1 with TRBJ1-5; 7 bases align to TRBD1. With 5 bases clipped from V and 4 bases from J, the junction kept 8 bases outside the gene matches. The CDR3 loop spans 15 amino acids. The germline gives CDR1 MNHNS, CDR2 SASEGT. Here the CDR3 DNA reads TGTGCCAGCAGTCCGAGGACAGGAATTAATCAGCCCCAGCATTTT. Encoded protein: CASSPRTGINQPQHF.

In its sample, this clone was seen once. This sequence joins TRBV2 and TRBJ1-2; D is uncertain. The CDR3 runs to 13 residues. Trimming removed 1 base from V and 4 bases from J, with 7 bases in between. Germline CDR1 is SNHLY and CDR2 is FYNNEI. CDR3 residues: CASSEGLGYGYTF. DNA of the CDR3: TGTGCCAGCAGTGAAGGTCTTGGCTATGGCTACACCTTC.

The chain links TRBV10-3 to TRBJ2-5; D possibly matches TRBD1 or TRBD2 (5 bases each). This CDR3 contains 16 residues. V dropped 0 bases and J dropped 2 bases, with 13 bases sitting between them. Germline V gene data show CDR1 as ENHRY and CDR2 as SYGVKD. The DNA of the CDR3 is TGTGCCATCAGTGAGTCTTCGGGGCTAAATCAAGAGACCCAGTACTTC. It yields the protein CAISESSGLNQETQYF.

The chain carries TRBV18 and TRBJ2-7, with a possible D match to TRBD1 (5 bases). Germline loops: CDR1 KGHSH, CDR2 LQKENI. The V end lost 6 bases, the J end lost 2 bases, and 11 bases lay between the germline ends. CDR3 length: 13 residues. CDR3 nucleotides: TGTGCCAGCTCCCTCCGGACAACCTACGAGCAGTACTTC. Residues: CASSLRTTYEQYF.